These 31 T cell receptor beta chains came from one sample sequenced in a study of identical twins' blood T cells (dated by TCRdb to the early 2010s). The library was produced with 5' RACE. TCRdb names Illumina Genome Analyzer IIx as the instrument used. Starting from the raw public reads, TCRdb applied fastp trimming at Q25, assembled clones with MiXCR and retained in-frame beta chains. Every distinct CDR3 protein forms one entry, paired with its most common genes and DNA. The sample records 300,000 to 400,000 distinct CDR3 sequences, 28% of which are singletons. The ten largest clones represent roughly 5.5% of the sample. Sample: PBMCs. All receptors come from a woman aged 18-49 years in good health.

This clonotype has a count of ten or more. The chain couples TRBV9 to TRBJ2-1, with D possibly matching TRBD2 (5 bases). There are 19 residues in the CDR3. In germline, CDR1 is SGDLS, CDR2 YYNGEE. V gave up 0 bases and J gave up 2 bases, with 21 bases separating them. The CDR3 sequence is CASSVATFGGPGTYNEQFF. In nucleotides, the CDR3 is TGTGCCAGCAGCGTAGCTACGTTCGGCGGGCCGGGGACCTACAATGAGCAGTTCTTC.

CDR3 nucleotide sequence: TGCAGCGTTGGCCAGACTGAAGCTTTCTTT. Translation gives CSVGQTEAFF. The rearrangement uses TRBV29-1 and TRBJ1-1; D unresolved. The CDR3 length is 10 residues. The V and J ends lost 4 bases and 5 bases respectively, with 5 bases between them. From germline, CDR1 is SQVTM and CDR2 ANQGSEA.

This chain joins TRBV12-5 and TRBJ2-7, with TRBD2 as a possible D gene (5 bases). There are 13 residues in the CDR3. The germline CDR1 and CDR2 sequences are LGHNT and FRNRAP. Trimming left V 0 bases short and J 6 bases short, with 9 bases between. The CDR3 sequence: CASGLVLGSEQYF. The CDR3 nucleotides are TGTGCTAGTGGTTTGGTACTTGGGAGCGAGCAGTACTTC.

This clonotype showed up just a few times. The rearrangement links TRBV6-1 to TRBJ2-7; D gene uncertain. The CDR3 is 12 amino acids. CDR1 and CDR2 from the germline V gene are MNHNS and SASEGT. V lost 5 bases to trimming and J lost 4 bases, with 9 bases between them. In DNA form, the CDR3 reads TGTGCCAGCAGTTCCGTTTGGTACGAGCAGTACTTC. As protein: CASSSVWYEQYF.

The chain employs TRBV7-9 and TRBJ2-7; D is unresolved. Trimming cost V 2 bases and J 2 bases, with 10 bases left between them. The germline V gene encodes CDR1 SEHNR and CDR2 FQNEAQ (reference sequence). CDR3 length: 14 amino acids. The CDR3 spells CASSLQSIPYEQYF. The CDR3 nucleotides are TGTGCCAGCAGCTTACAATCTATTCCCTACGAGCAGTACTTC.

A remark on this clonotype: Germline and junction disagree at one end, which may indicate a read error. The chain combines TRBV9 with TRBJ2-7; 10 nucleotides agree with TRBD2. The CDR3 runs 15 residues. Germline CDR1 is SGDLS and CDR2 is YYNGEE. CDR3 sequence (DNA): TGTACCAGCAGCGTAGAGCCTAGCGGGAGTTACGAGCAGTACTTC. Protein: CTSSVEPSGSYEQYF.

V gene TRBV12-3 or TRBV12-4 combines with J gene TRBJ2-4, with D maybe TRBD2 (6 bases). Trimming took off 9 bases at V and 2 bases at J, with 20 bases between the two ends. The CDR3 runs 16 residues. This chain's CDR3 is CASVPQRALTKNIQYF. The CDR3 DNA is TGTGCCAGTGTTCCCCAGCGGGCCTTAACCAAAAACATTCAGTACTTC.

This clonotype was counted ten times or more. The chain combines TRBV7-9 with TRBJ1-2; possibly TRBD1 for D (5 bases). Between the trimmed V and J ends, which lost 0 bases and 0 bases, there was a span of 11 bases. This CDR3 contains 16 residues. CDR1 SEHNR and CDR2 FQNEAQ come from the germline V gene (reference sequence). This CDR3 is CASSLAFGTTNYGYTF. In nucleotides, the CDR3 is TGTGCCAGCAGCTTAGCCTTCGGGACTACTAACTATGGCTACACCTTC.

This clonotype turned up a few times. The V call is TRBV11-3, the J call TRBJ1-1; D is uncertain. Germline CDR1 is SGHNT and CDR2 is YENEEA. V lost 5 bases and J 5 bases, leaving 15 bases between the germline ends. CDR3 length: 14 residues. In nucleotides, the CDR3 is TGTGCCAGCAGCCGAGGCAGGTCCTCTACTGAAGCTTTCTTT. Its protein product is CASSRGRSSTEAFF.

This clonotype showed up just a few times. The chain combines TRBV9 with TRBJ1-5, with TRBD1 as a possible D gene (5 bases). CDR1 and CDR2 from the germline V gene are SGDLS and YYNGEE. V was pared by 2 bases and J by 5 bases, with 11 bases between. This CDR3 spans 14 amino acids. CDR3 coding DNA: TGTGCCAGCAGCGTTGCAGGGTCGGATCAGCCCCAGCATTTT. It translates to CASSVAGSDQPQHF.

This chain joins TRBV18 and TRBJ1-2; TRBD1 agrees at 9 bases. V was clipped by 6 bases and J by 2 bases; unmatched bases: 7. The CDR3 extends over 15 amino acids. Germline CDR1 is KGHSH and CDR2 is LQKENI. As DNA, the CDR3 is TGTGCCAGCTCCGCCGGGACAGGGTTAAACTATGGCTACACCTTC. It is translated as CASSAGTGLNYGYTF.

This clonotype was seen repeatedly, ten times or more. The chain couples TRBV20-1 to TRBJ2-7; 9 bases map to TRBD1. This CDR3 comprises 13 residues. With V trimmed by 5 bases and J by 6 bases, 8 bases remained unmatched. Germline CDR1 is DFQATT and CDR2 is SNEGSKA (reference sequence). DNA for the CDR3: TGCAGTGCTGGAATCCTGACAGGGGGCGAGCAGTACTTC. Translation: CSAGILTGGEQYF.

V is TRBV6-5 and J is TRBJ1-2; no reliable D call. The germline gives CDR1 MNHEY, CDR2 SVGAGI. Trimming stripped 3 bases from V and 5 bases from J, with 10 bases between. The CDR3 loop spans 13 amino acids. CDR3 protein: CASSYSRQYGYTF. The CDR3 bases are TGTGCCAGCAGTTATTCTCGGCAGTATGGCTACACCTTC.

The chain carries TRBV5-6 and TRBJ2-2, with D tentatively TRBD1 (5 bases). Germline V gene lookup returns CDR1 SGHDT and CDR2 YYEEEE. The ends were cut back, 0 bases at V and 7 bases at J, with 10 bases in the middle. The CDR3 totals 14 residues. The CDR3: CASSLVGASGELFF. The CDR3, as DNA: TGTGCCAGCAGCTTGGTAGGGGCTAGCGGGGAGCTGTTTTTT.

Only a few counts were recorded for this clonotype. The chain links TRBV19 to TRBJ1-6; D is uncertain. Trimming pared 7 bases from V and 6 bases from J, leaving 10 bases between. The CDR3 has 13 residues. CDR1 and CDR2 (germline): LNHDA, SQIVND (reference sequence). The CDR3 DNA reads TGTGCCAGTATTAGCCGGGCTAATTCACCCCTCCACTTT. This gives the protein CASISRANSPLHF.

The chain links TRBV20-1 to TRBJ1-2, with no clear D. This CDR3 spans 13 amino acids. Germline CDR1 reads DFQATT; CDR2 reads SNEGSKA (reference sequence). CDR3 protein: CVPSRQMAGSYTF. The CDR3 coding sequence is TGCGTCCCAAGCCGTCAGATGGCCGGGAGCTACACCTTC.

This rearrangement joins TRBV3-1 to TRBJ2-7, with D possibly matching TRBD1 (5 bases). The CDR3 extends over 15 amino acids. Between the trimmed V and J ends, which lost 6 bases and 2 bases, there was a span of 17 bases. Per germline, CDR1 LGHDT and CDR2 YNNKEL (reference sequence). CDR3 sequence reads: CASSRLRDRAYEQYF. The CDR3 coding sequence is TGTGCCAGCAGTCGTCTCAGAGACAGAGCCTACGAGCAGTACTTC.

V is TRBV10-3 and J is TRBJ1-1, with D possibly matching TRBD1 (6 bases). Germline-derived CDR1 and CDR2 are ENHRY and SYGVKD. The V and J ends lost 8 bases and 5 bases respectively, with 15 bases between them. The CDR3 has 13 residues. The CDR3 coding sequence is TGTGCCATCGGAGGGGGTCCACGGACTGAAGCTTTCTTT. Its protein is CAIGGGPRTEAFF.

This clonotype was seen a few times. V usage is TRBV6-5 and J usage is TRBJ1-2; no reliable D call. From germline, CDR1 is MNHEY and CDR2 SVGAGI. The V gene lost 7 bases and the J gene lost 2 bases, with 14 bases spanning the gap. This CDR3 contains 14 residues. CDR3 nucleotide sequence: TGTGCCAGCAAGCTAACTGGGAAGAACTATGGCTACACCTTC. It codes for CASKLTGKNYGYTF.

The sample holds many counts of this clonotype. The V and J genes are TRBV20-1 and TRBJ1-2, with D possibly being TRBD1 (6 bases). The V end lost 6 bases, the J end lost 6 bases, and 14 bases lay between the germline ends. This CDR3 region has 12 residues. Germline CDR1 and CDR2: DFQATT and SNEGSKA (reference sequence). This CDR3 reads CSAGEGGDGYTF. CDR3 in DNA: TGCAGTGCCGGCGAGGGGGGGGATGGCTACACCTTC.

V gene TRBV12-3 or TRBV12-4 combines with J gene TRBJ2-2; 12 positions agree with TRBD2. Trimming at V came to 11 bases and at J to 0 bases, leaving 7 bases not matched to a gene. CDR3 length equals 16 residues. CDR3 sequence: CAGSSGRDTNTGELFF. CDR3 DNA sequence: TGTGCCGGTTCTAGCGGGAGGGATACGAACACCGGGGAGCTGTTTTTT.

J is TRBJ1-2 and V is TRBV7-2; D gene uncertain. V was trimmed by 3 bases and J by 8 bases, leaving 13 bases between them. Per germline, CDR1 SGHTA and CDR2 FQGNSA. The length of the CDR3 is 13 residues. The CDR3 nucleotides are TGTGCCAGCAGCTTCCAGACTCAATCGGGCTACACCTTC. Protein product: CASSFQTQSGYTF.

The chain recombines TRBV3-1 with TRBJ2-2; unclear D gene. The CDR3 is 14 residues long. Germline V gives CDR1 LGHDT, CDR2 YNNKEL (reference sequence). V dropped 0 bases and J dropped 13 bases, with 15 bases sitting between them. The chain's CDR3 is CASSQDRLTSALFF. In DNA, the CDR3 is TGTGCCAGCAGCCAAGACCGGCTGACCTCGGCGCTGTTTTTT. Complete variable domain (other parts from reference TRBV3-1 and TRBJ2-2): DTAVSQTPKYLVTQMGNDKSIKCEQNLGHDTMYWYKQDSKKFLKIMFSYNNKELIINETVPNRFSPKSPDKAHLNLHINSLELGDSAVYFCASSQDRLTSALFFGEGSRLTVL.

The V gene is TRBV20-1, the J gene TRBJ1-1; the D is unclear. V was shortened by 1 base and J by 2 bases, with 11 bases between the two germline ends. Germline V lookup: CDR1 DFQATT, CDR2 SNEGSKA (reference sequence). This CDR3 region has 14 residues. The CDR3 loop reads CSARALSGNTEAFF. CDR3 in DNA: TGCAGTGCTAGAGCCCTATCGGGAAACACTGAAGCTTTCTTT.

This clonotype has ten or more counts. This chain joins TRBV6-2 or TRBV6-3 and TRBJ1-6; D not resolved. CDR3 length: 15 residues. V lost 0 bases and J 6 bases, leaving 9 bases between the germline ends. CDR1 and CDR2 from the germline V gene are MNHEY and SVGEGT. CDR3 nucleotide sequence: TGTGCCAGCAGTTACTCCCAGAACCTTAATTCACCCCTCCACTTT. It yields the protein CASSYSQNLNSPLHF.

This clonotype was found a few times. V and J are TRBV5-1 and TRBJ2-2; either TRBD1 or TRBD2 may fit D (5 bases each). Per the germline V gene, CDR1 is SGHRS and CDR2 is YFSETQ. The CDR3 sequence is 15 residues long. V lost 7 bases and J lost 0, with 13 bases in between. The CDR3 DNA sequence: TGCGCCAGCGAAGAGGGGACCACGAACACCGGGGAGCTGTTTTTT. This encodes CASEEGTTNTGELFF.

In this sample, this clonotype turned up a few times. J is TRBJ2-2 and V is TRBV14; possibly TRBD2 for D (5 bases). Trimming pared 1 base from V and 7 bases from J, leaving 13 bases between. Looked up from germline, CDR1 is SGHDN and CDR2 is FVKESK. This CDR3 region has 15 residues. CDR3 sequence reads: CASSQGGLGYGELFF. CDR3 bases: TGTGCCAGCAGCCAAGGAGGACTCGGCTACGGGGAGCTGTTTTTT.

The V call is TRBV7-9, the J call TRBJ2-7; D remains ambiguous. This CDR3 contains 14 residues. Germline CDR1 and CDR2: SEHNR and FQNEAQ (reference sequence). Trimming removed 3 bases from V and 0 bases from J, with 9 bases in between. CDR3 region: CASSFHTSSYEQYF. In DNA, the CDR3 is TGTGCCAGCAGCTTCCACACGAGCTCCTACGAGCAGTACTTC.

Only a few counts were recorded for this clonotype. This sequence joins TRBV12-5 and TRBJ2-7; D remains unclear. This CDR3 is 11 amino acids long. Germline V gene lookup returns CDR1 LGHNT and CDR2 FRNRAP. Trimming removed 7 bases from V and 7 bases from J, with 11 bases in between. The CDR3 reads CASASPREQYF. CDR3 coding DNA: TGTGCTAGTGCTAGTCCGAGGGAGCAGTACTTC.

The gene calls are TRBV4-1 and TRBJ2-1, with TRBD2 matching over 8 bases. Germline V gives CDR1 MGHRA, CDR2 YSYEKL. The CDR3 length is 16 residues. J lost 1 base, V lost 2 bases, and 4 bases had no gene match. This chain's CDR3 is CASSQSGSRSYNEQFF. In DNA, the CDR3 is TGCGCCAGCAGCCAAAGCGGGAGTAGATCCTACAATGAGCAGTTCTTC.

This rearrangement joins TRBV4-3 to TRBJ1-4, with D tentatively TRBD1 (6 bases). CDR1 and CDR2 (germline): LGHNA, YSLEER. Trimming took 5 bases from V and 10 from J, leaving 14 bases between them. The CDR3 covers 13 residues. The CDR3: CASSFGTNGKLFF. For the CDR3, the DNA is TGCGCCAGCAGCTTCGGGACAAACGGAAAACTGTTTTTT.